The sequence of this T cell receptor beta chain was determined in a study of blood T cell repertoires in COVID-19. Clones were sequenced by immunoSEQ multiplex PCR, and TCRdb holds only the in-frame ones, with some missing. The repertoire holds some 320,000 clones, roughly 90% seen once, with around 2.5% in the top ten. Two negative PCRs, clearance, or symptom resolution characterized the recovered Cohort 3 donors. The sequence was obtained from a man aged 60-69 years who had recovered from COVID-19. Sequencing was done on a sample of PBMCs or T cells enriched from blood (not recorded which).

This chain's CDR3 is CASSLGGQETQYF. The DNA of the CDR3 is TGTGCCAGCAGCTTAGGCGGCCAAGAGACCCAGTACTTC. The gene calls are TRBV13 and TRBJ2-5, with unresolved D. In germline, CDR1 is PRHDT, CDR2 FYEKMQ (reference sequence). There are 13 residues in the CDR3. Trimming pared 0 bases from V and 1 base from J, leaving 3 bases between.